Listed below are T cell receptor beta chains from one sample, sequenced in a study of metastatic and nonmetastatic thyroid tumors. TCRdb re-analyzed the PCR reads through MiXCR. The top ten hold roughly 3.2% of the sample, which has some 26,000 clones, around 3.5% seen once. Material: blood. The source is a male donor with papillary thyroid cancer or a benign thyroid nodule (not recorded which). Some clones in this sample may be carry-over from other donors' samples. CDR3s include the opening cysteine and the closing phenylalanine or tryptophan. A D gene is named only where the DNA matches it firmly. The size field is filled for only some rows; it gives once, few, many or a size class.

>TRBV6-2/TRBV6-3|17|TRBJ2-7|TRBD2|.
CASSYSGLALSSRQQYF
TGTGCCAGCAGTTACTCGGGACTAGCGTTATCCTCGCGGCAGCAGTACTTC
>TRBV2|13|TRBJ2-5|.|many
CASTRTPGETQYF
TGTGCCAGCACCCGGACCCCAGGAGAGACCCAGTACTTC
>TRBV20-1|13|TRBJ2-2|TRBD2|few
CSAPSTSAGELFF
TGCAGTGCCCCTTCTACTAGCGCCGGGGAGCTGTTTTTT
>TRBV6-1|16|TRBJ2-3|TRBD1|few
CASSALDRASTDTQYF
TGTGCCAGCAGTGCCCTTGACAGGGCTAGCACAGATACGCAGTATTTT
>TRBV28|16|TRBJ2-2|.|.
CASSLYGGRDTGKLFF
TGTGCCAGCAGTTTATATGGGGGGCGCGACACCGGGAAGCTGTTTTTT
>TRBV7-2|14|TRBJ1-5|TRBD1|many
CASSARQGTQPQHF
TGTGCCAGCAGCGCCAGACAGGGGACTCAGCCCCAGCATTTT
>TRBV4-1|16|TRBJ2-7|TRBD2|few
CASSRGLAGGSYEQYF
TGCGCCAGCAGCCGAGGACTAGCGGGAGGGTCCTACGAGCAGTACTTC
>TRBV6-4|16|TRBJ2-5|TRBD2|.
CASSRGLAGGGETQYF
TGTGCCAGCAGTAGAGGACTAGCGGGAGGGGGTGAGACCCAGTACTTC
>TRBV15|13|TRBJ1-1|.|.
CATSRILHTEAFF
TGTGCCACCAGCAGAATTCTCCACACTGAAGCTTTCTTT
>TRBV3-1|14|TRBJ2-3|TRBD2|few
CASSGSGEADTQYF
TGTGCCAGCAGCGGGAGCGGGGAAGCAGATACGCAGTATTTT
>TRBV7-2|14|TRBJ1-3|.|.
CASSLALFGSTIYF
TGTGCCAGCAGCTTAGCGTTATTCGGGTCTACCATATATTTT
>TRBV6-5|14|TRBJ2-7|.|medium-sized
CASSYSSRTYEQYF
TGTGCCAGCAGTTACTCGAGCAGGACCTACGAGCAGTACTTC
>TRBV3-1|15|TRBJ2-2|TRBD2|many
CASSHRAGAGGELFF
TGTGCCAGCAGCCACCGGGCGGGAGCGGGCGGGGAGCTGTTTTTT
>TRBV10-2|13|TRBJ1-1|TRBD1|few
CASSTQGGTEAFF
TGCGCCAGCAGTACTCAGGGGGGCACTGAAGCTTTCTTT
>TRBV5-5|15|TRBJ2-2|TRBD2|few
CASSLGGRSTWELFF
TGTGCCAGCTCCCTTGGCGGGAGGTCCACCTGGGAGCTGTTTTTT
>TRBV5-6|13|TRBJ2-3|.|many
CASSLIATDTQYF
TGTGCCAGCAGCTTGATAGCGACAGATACGCAGTATTTT
>TRBV7-9|17|TRBJ2-2|.|.
CASSSSPQATDSGELFF
TGTGCCAGCAGCTCAAGCCCACAGGCCACGGATTCCGGGGAGCTGTTTTTT
>TRBV28|13|TRBJ1-1|.|.
CASRGQGNTEAFF
TGTGCCAGCAGGGGGCAGGGGAACACTGAAGCTTTCTTT
>TRBV20-1|16|TRBJ2-1|TRBD2|many
CSASLSGTRGTNEQFF
TGCAGTGCTAGTCTTTCTGGGACTAGAGGAACAAATGAGCAGTTCTTC
>TRBV25-1|13|TRBJ1-1|TRBD1|few
CASSAQGATEAFF
TGTGCCAGCAGTGCGCAGGGGGCCACTGAAGCTTTCTTT
>TRBV2|13|TRBJ2-5|.|many
CASSGQGGETQYF
TGTGCCAGCAGTGGGCAGGGCGGTGAGACCCAGTACTTC
>TRBV20-1|17|TRBJ1-1|.|few
CSAPYLVTDGMNTEAFF
TGCAGTGCACCCTATCTCGTGACCGACGGTATGAACACTGAAGCTTTCTTT
>TRBV29-1|15|TRBJ2-1|TRBD2|many
CSVVPGLAGGGEQFF
TGCAGCGTTGTCCCGGGACTAGCGGGAGGGGGTGAGCAGTTCTTC
>TRBV2|13|TRBJ2-1|TRBD2|.
CALGGRIYNEQFF
TGTGCCCTAGGCGGGAGGATCTACAATGAGCAGTTCTTC
>TRBV6-1|14|TRBJ1-1|.|.
CASWGQGLNTEAFF
TGTGCCAGCTGGGGGCAGGGCCTGAACACTGAAGCTTTCTTT
>TRBV5-1|16|TRBJ2-1|TRBD2|many
CASSHPSGRANNEQFF
TGCGCCAGCAGCCACCCGAGCGGGAGGGCCAACAATGAGCAGTTCTTC
>TRBV6-4|13|TRBJ1-5|TRBD1|few
CASSGTGSQPQHF
TGTGCCAGCTCCGGGACAGGGAGTCAGCCCCAGCATTTT
>TRBV6-1|13|TRBJ2-2|.|.
CASSQDDTGELFF
TGTGCCAGCAGCCAGGACGACACCGGGGAGCTGTTTTTT
>TRBV28|13|TRBJ2-7|.|.
CASSLWFGQWGYF
TGTGCCAGCAGTTTATGGTTTGGGCAGTGGGGGTACTTC
>TRBV20-1|13|TRBJ2-3|.|.
CSASLGPQDTQYF
TGCAGTGCTAGTCTGGGACCACAAGATACGCAGTATTTT
>TRBV28|17|TRBJ2-7|.|.
CASSLLRWAAFSYEQYF
TGTGCCAGCAGTTTATTACGTTGGGCCGCCTTCTCCTACGAGCAGTACTTC
>TRBV6-1|14|TRBJ2-1|TRBD1|few
CASSRGTGYNEQFF
TGTGCCAGCAGTCGGGGGACAGGGTACAATGAGCAGTTCTTC
>TRBV12-5|14|TRBJ1-1|.|medium-sized
CASGSPGRNTEAFF
TGTGCTAGTGGTTCTCCAGGGCGGAACACTGAAGCTTTCTTT
>TRBV5-1|14|TRBJ2-3|TRBD2|many
CASSGGGATDTQYF
TGCGCCAGCAGTGGGGGAGGGGCCACAGATACGCAGTATTTT
>TRBV5-1|14|TRBJ1-2|.|many
CASTLTGKVDGYTF
TGCGCCAGCACCCTAACAGGGAAAGTTGATGGCTACACCTTC
>TRBV6-1|19|TRBJ2-5|TRBD2|few
CASSANSFGLAGESETQYF
TGTGCCAGCAGTGCTAATTCCTTCGGACTAGCGGGAGAGAGTGAGACCCAGTACTTC